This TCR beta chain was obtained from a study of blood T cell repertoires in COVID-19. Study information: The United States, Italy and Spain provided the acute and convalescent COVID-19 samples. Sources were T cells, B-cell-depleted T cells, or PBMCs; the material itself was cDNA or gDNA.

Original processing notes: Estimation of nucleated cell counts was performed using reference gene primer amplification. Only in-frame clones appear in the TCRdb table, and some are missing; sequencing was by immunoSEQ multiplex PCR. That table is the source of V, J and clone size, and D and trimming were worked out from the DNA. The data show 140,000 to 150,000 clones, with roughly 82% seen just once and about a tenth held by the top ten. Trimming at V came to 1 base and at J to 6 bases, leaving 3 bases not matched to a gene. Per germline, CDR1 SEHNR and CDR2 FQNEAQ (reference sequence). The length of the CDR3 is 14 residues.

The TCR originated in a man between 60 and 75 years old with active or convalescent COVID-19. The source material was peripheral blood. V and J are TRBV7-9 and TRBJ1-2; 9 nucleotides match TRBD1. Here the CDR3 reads CASSLDRGLDGYTF. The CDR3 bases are TGTGCCAGCAGCTTAGACAGGGGGCTCGATGGCTACACCTTC.